This passage covers 24 T cell receptor beta chains from one sample sequenced in a study of T cells in Graves' hyperthyroidism and ophthalmopathy. It was RNA transcripts that yielded the amplified TCR beta CDR3 regions. The primer set for the first-round RT-PCR of the TCR CDR3 was HTBI. TCRdb re-derived calls from the multiplex PCR reads in MiXCR, one entry per CDR3 protein. This table has fewer than 450,000 distinct CDR3 sequences, less than 20% appearing once. Sequencing was performed on blood. The receptors shown here come from a man in his late teens or twenties with Graves' ophthalmopathy.

The chain joins TRBV7-2 to TRBJ2-1, with TRBD1 matching over 8 bases. Germline trimming cut 5 bases from V and 9 bases from J; bases unmatched to any gene: 9. Germline V gene data show CDR1 as SGHTA and CDR2 as FQGNSA. The CDR3 is 14 amino acids. In nucleotides, the CDR3 is TGTGCCAGCAGCAGGGACAGGCGGTGGGCTGAGCAGTTCTTC. Translated, it gives CASSRDRRWAEQFF.

This clonotype was seen many times. This sequence joins TRBV27 and TRBJ2-1; D possibly corresponds to TRBD2 (6 bases). Germline CDR1 MNHEY, CDR2 SMNVEV (reference sequence). The V end was cut by 6 bases, the J end by 3 bases, with 18 bases between. The CDR3 extends over 16 amino acids. This chain's CDR3 is CASSPMSAGFYNEQFF. The CDR3 DNA follows: TGTGCCAGCAGCCCCATGAGCGCGGGATTCTACAATGAGCAGTTCTTC.

The V and J genes are TRBV6-2 or TRBV6-3 and TRBJ2-1, with 16 bases fitting TRBD2. The CDR3 runs to 17 residues. V shed 7 bases and J 0 bases; nucleotides not matched to a gene: 3. Per the germline V gene, CDR1 is MNHEY and CDR2 is SVGEGT. This chain's CDR3 is CASTGTSGRASYNEQFF. For the CDR3, the DNA is TGTGCCAGCACGGGGACTAGCGGGAGGGCCTCCTACAATGAGCAGTTCTTC.

The CDR3 region has the DNA TGTGCCAGCAGCCCCTGGCTAGCGGGGTCGGAGACCCAGTACTTC. It translates to CASSPWLAGSETQYF. The J gene is TRBJ2-5, the V gene TRBV14; 9 bases fit TRBD2. V shed 4 bases, J shed 5 bases, and the junction held 8 bases outside the gene matches. Germline loops: CDR1 SGHDN, CDR2 FVKESK. This CDR3 is built from 15 residues.

The sample holds a few counts of this clonotype. V gene TRBV5-1 combines with J gene TRBJ1-2; 7 bases fit TRBD1. Trimming took 4 bases from V and 7 from J; bases not matched to a gene: 7. Per the germline V gene, CDR1 is SGHRS and CDR2 is YFSETQ. The CDR3 totals 13 residues. This CDR3 is CASSPGGTSGYTF. CDR3 DNA: TGCGCCAGCAGCCCAGGGGGTACAAGTGGCTACACCTTC.

The CDR3 protein is CASSPMAGAGDEQFF. CDR3 in DNA: TGTGCCAGCAGCCCCATGGCGGGGGCGGGGGATGAGCAGTTCTTC. This chain connects TRBV5-6 to TRBJ2-1; TRBD2 might be the D (7 bases). Germline-derived CDR1 and CDR2 are SGHDT and YYEEEE. CDR3 size: 15 residues. Trimming stripped 4 bases from V and 8 bases from J, with 19 bases between.

The chain has TRBV29-1 and TRBJ1-4; the match to TRBD1 covers 7 bases. V lost 1 base to trimming and J lost 5 bases; unmatched junction nucleotides: 7. The CDR3 totals 15 residues. Germline assignment: CDR1 SQVTM and CDR2 ANQGSEA. The CDR3: CSVEGFGTENEKLFF. The DNA of the CDR3 is TGCAGCGTTGAAGGGTTTGGGACAGAGAATGAAAAACTGTTTTTT.

This clonotype appeared many times. This chain joins TRBV3-1 and TRBJ1-2; 8 nucleotides agree with TRBD1. V was pared by 4 bases and J by 8 bases, with 15 bases of the junction left unmatched. Germline CDR1 LGHDT, CDR2 YNNKEL (reference sequence). CDR3 length equals 16 residues. CDR3 amino acids: CASSPPGQGLSRGYTF. CDR3 bases: TGTGCCAGCAGCCCTCCAGGACAGGGATTATCGAGGGGCTACACCTTC.

The J gene is TRBJ1-4, the V gene TRBV5-1; D might be TRBD1 (5 bases). The CDR3 contains 15 residues. V was trimmed by 4 bases and J by 10 bases, leaving 20 bases between them. CDR1 is SGHRS, CDR2 YFSETQ, per germline. The CDR3 nucleotides are TGCGCCAGCAGCGGAGAGCCGGGGGGGGATGGAAAACTGTTTTTT. This gives the protein CASSGEPGGDGKLFF.

V and J are TRBV9 and TRBJ2-3; possibly TRBD2 for D (5 bases). CDR3 length: 15 residues. The V gene lost 4 bases and the J gene lost 0 bases, with 12 bases spanning the gap. Per the germline V gene, CDR1 is SGDLS and CDR2 is YYNGEE. The CDR3: CASSYAGSSTDTQYF. Written as DNA, the CDR3 is TGTGCCAGCAGCTACGCGGGTTCTAGCACAGATACGCAGTATTTT.

This clonotype was counted ten times or more. V gene TRBV5-1 combines with J gene TRBJ2-1; no clear D gene. Germline V CDR1 and CDR2: SGHRS, YFSETQ. V was shortened by 0 bases and J by 0 bases, with 10 bases between the two germline ends. This CDR3 is built from 16 residues. The CDR3, as DNA: TGCGCCAGCAGCTTGGGAATCAGGAGCTCCTACAATGAGCAGTTCTTC. Protein: CASSLGIRSSYNEQFF.

This clonotype was seen more than once but under ten times. The rearrangement joins TRBV7-9 to TRBJ2-1; 12 nucleotides match TRBD1. The V gene end was trimmed by 6 bases and the J gene end by 7 bases; junction bases not matched to a gene: 10. This CDR3 is built from 16 residues. Per germline, CDR1 SEHNR and CDR2 FQNEAQ (reference sequence). CDR3 region: CASSRDRDRGRNEQFF. CDR3 DNA sequence: TGTGCCAGCAGTCGGGACCGGGACAGGGGGCGTAATGAGCAGTTCTTC.

The chain uses TRBV7-3 and TRBJ2-1, with 11 bases fitting TRBD2. J was trimmed by 13 bases and V by 4 bases; bases with no gene match: 9. This CDR3 comprises 14 residues. Germline V CDR1 and CDR2: SGHTA, FQGTGA. CDR3 sequence (DNA): TGTGCCAGCAGCTCACAGACTAGCGGGAAACCCCAGTTCTTC. This gives the protein CASSSQTSGKPQFF.

In its sample, this clonotype was seen a few times. J is TRBJ1-5 and V is TRBV18; perhaps TRBD1 as D (5 bases). Germline V gene sequence: CDR1 KGHSH, CDR2 LQKENI. The CDR3 length is 14 residues. The V end lost 6 bases, the J end lost 0 bases, and 9 bases lay between the germline ends. The CDR3 sequence is CASSEGISNQPQHF. In DNA, the CDR3 is TGTGCCAGCTCCGAGGGGATTAGCAATCAGCCCCAGCATTTT.

The chain's CDR3 is CATTAVGQGRGTDTQYF. The CDR3 coding sequence is TGTGCCACCACAGCTGTGGGACAGGGAAGGGGGACAGATACGCAGTATTTT. The chain carries TRBV15 and TRBJ2-3, with 9 bases aligning to TRBD1. V lost 7 bases and J lost 3; bases outside the gene matches: 14. In germline, CDR1 is LNHNV, CDR2 YYDKDF (reference sequence). CDR3 length: 17 amino acids.

This clonotype has just a few counts. The chain employs TRBV27 and TRBJ2-7; D is uncertain. The CDR3 is 15 residues long. Trimming took off 0 bases at V and 2 bases at J, with 11 bases between the two ends. CDR1 is MNHEY, CDR2 SMNVEV, per germline (reference sequence). CDR3 region: CASSLSGRLAYEQYF. CDR3 in DNA: TGTGCCAGCAGTTTATCTGGACGCCTGGCCTACGAGCAGTACTTC.

This clonotype was counted many times. The chain uses TRBV5-5 and TRBJ2-1; the D is unclear. CDR1 is SGHKS, CDR2 YYEKEE, per germline (reference sequence). Trimming took off 0 bases at V and 8 bases at J, with 3 bases between the two ends. The CDR3 covers 11 residues. CDR3 in amino acids: CASSLGHEQFF. The CDR3 DNA sequence: TGTGCCAGCAGCTTGGGACATGAGCAGTTCTTC.

This clonotype is a singleton in its sample. The junction departs from germline at one end; a sequencing error may be responsible. The chain is built from TRBV19 and TRBJ2-1; 7 bases align to TRBD2. Germline V gives CDR1 LNHDA, CDR2 SQIVND (reference sequence). The CDR3 runs to 14 residues. The CDR3, as DNA: TGTGCCAGTAGCCTAGCGGACCTTTACAATGAGCATTTCTTC. It encodes CASSLADLYNEHFF.

This clonotype was picked up many times. The chain is built from TRBV28 and TRBJ2-7; TRBD1 aligns across 7 bases. The length of the CDR3 is 15 residues. J gave up 3 bases and V 7 bases, and 12 bases lay outside the gene matches. Germline lookup yields CDR1 MDHEN and CDR2 SYDVKM. The CDR3 DNA is TGTGCCAGCACGATATCCACAGGGGTCGGCTACGAGCAGTACTTC. Translation: CASTISTGVGYEQYF.

CDR3 protein: CASRLTRGTSGNTIYF. In DNA, the CDR3 is TGTGCCAGCAGACTTACTCGCGGGACCTCTGGAAACACCATATATTTT. This chain joins TRBV6-1 and TRBJ1-3, with D possibly matching TRBD1 (5 bases). V was clipped by 6 bases and J by 0 bases, with 15 bases between them. Germline V lookup: CDR1 MNHNS, CDR2 SASEGT. The CDR3 length is 16 residues.

This clonotype was recorded at least ten times. This sequence joins TRBV20-1 and TRBJ1-2, with D hard to call. CDR1 is DFQATT, CDR2 SNEGSKA, per germline (reference sequence). V lost 2 bases, J lost 6 bases, and 10 bases lay in between. The CDR3 is made up of 12 amino acids. DNA of the CDR3: TGCAGTGCTAGAAGTCTCTCCAATGGCTACACCTTC. Amino acids: CSARSLSNGYTF.

CDR3 in amino acids: CASSLSPGQGARTDTQYF. DNA for the CDR3: TGCGCCAGCAGCTTGTCCCCGGGACAGGGGGCACGCACAGATACGCAGTATTTT. V usage is TRBV5-1 and J usage is TRBJ2-3; 12 bases line up with TRBD1. The CDR3 is 18 residues long. The junction had 7 bases not matched to a gene; V was cut back by 1 base and J by 1 base. Germline-derived CDR1 and CDR2 are SGHRS and YFSETQ.

This clonotype was counted only a few times. The V and J genes are TRBV4-2 and TRBJ2-1, with 8 bases that match TRBD2. CDR3 size: 17 residues. Trimming removed 0 bases from V and 4 bases from J; junction bases left unmatched: 8. In germline, CDR1 is LGHNA, CDR2 YNFKEQ. The CDR3 here is CASSQDGAGDPYNEQFF. The CDR3 DNA reads as TGTGCCAGCAGCCAAGATGGAGCGGGGGACCCGTACAATGAGCAGTTCTTC.

This clonotype was counted at least ten times. This rearrangement joins TRBV28 to TRBJ2-1, with 7 bases fitting TRBD1. This CDR3 contains 14 residues. V lost 8 bases to trimming and J lost 4 bases; unmatched junction nucleotides: 8. CDR1 MDHEN and CDR2 SYDVKM come from the germline V gene. The CDR3 region has the DNA TGTGCCAGCTCCCGGACAGGACTTTACAATGAGCAGTTCTTC. This codes for CASSRTGLYNEQFF.